This record concerns one T cell receptor beta chain sequence. Its target is not known. The sample is drawn from a study of graft-versus-host responses after intestinal transplantation. Germline V gene lookup returns CDR1 SGHNT and CDR2 YENEEA. The CDR3 is 16 amino acids. The J segment lost 2 bases and the V segment lost 1 base, leaving 4 bases of the junction unmatched. Sequencing was performed with immunoSEQ multiplex PCR; in TCRdb, only in-frame clones are kept and a portion is missing. The sample has fewer than 150,000 clones; approximately 92% are singletons. General study results and limits: High graft-versus-host to host-versus-graft clonal ratios were seen in allografts of patients with graft-donor T cell macrochimerism. The authors found GvH clones in recipient marrow, some appearing first in ileum or blood.

The V call is TRBV11-3, the J call TRBJ1-2; TRBD1 agrees at 10 bases. This specimen was unstimulated CD4+ T cells sorted from spleen or lymph node cells, taken before intestinal transplant. The receptor was derived from a human donor who received an intestinal transplant. The CDR3 spells CASSLGTGGMNYGYTF. CDR3 sequence (DNA): TGTGCCAGCAGCTTAGGGACAGGGGGGATGAACTATGGCTACACCTTC.